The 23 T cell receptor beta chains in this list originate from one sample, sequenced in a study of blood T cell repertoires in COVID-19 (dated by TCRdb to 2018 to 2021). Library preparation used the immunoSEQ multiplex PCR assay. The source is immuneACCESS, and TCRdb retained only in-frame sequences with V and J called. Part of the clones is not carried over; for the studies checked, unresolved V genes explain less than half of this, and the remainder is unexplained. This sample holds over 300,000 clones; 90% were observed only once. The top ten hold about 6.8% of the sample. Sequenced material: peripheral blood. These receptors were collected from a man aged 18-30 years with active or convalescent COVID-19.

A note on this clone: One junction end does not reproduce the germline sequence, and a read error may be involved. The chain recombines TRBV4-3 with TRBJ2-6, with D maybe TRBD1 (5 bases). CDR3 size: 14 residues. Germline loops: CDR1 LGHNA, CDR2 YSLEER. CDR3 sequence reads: CASSQVAGANVLTF. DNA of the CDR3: TGCGCCAGCAGCCAAGTCGCTGGGGCCAACGTGCTGACTTTC.

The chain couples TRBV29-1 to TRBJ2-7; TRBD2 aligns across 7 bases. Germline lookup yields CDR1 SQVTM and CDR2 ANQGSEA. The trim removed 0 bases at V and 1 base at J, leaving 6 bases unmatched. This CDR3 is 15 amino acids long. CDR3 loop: CSVEDLGRESYEQYF. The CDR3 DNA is TGCAGCGTTGAAGATCTTGGGCGGGAGTCCTACGAGCAGTACTTC.

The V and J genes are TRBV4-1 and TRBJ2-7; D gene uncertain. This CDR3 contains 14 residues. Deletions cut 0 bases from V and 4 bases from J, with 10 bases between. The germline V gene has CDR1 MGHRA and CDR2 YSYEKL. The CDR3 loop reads CASSQEWSSYEQYF. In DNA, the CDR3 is TGCGCCAGCAGCCAAGAGTGGAGTAGTTACGAGCAGTACTTC.

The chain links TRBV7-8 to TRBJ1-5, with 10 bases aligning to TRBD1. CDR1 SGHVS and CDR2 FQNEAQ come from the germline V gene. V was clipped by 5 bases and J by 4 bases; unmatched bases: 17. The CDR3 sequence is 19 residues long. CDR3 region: CASSPLAGGTGVWNQPQHF. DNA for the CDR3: TGTGCCAGCAGCCCGCTTGCTGGAGGGACAGGGGTTTGGAATCAGCCCCAGCATTTT.

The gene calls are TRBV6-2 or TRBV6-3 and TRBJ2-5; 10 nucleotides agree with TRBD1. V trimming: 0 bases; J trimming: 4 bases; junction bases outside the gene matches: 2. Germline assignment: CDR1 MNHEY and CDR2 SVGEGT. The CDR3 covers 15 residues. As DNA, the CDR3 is TGTGCCAGCAGTTACTCCGGGACAGGGGCAGAGACCCAGTACTTC. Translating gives CASSYSGTGAETQYF.

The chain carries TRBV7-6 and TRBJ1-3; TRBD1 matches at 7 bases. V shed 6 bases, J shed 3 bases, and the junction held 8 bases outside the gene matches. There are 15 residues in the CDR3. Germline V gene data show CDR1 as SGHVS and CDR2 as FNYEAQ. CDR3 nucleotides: TGTGCCAGCAGGGACGACAGGGTAGTTGGAAACACCATATATTTT. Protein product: CASRDDRVVGNTIYF.

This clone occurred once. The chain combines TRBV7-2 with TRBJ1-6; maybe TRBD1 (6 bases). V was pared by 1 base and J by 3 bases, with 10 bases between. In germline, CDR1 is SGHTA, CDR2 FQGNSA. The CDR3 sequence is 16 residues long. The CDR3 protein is CASSLVGQNYNSPLHF. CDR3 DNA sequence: TGTGCCAGCAGCTTAGTCGGACAGAACTATAATTCACCCCTCCACTTT.

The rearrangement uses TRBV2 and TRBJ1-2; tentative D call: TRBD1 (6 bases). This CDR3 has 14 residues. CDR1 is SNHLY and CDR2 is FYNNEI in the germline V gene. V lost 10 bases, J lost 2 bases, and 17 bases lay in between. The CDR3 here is CAIKGDTENYGYTF. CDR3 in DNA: TGTGCCATCAAGGGGGATACAGAGAACTATGGCTACACCTTC.

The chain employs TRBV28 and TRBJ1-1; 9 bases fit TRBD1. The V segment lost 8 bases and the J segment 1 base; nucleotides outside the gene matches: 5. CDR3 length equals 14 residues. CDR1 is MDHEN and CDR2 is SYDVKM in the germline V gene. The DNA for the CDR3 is TGTGCCAGCGGATTACAGGGGGCGAACACTGAAGCTTTCTTT. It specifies CASGLQGANTEAFF.

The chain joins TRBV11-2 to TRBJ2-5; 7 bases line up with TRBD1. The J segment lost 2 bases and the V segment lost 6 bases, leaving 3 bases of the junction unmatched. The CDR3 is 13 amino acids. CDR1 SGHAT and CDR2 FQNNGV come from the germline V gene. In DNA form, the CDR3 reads TGTGCCAGCAGGACAGGGTTACAAGAGACCCAGTACTTC. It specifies CASRTGLQETQYF.

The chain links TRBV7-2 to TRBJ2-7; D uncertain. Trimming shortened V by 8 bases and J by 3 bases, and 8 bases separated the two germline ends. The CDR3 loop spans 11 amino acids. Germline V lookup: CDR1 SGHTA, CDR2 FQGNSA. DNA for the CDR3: TGTGCCAGCGGGCTTAACTACGAGCAGTACTTC. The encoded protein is CASGLNYEQYF.

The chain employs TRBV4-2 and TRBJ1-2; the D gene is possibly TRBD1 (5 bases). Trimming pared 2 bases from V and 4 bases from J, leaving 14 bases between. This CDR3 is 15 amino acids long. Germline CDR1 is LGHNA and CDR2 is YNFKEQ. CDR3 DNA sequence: TGTGCCAGCAGCCAAAAAACGACAGATTTCTATGGCTACACCTTC. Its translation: CASSQKTTDFYGYTF.

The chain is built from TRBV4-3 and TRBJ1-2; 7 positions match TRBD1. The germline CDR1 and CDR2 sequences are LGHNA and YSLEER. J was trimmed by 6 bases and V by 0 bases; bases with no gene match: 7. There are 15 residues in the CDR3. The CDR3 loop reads CASSQDSTGVHGYTF. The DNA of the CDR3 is TGCGCCAGCAGCCAAGATTCAACAGGGGTCCATGGCTACACCTTC.

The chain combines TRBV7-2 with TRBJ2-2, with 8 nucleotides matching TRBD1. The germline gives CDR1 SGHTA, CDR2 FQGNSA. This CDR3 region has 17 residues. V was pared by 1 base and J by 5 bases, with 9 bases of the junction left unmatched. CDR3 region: CASSLVGQGARTGELFF. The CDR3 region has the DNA TGTGCCAGCAGCTTAGTGGGGCAGGGGGCGCGTACCGGGGAGCTGTTTTTT.

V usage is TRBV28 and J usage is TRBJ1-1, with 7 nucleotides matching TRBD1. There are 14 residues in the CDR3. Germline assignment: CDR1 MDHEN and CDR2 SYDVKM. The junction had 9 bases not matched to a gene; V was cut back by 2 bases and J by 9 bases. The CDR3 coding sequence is TGTGCCAGCAGTTTAAGACAGGGTGGGCACAAAGCTTTCTTT. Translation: CASSLRQGGHKAFF.

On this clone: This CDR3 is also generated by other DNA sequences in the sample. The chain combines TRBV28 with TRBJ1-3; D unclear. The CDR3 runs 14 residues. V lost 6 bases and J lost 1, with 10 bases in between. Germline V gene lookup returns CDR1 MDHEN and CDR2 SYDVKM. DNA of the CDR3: TGTGCCAGCAGCCCCGGAGGTTCTGGAAACACCATATATTTT. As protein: CASSPGGSGNTIYF.

CDR3 sequence: CSASWREGPEQYF. CDR3 DNA: TGCAGTGCTAGTTGGCGGGAGGGACCCGAGCAGTACTTC. The rearrangement links TRBV20-1 to TRBJ2-7; TRBD2 matches 9 bases. The CDR3 spans 13 residues. Germline lookup yields CDR1 DFQATT and CDR2 SNEGSKA (reference sequence). The V and J ends lost 3 bases and 6 bases, in that order; junction bases with no gene match: 6.

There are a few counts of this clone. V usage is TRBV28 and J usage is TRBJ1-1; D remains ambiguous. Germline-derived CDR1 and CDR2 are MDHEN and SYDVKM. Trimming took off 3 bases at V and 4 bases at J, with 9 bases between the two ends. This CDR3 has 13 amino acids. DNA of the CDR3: TGTGCCAGCAGTTTCTATAGCGGCACTGAAGCTTTCTTT. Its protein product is CASSFYSGTEAFF.

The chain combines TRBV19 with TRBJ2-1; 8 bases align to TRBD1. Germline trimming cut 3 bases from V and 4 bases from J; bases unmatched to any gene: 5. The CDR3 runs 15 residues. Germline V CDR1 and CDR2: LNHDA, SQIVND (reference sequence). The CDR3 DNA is TGTGCCAGTAGTATGGTGTACAGGGGGTACAATGAGCAGTTCTTC. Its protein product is CASSMVYRGYNEQFF.

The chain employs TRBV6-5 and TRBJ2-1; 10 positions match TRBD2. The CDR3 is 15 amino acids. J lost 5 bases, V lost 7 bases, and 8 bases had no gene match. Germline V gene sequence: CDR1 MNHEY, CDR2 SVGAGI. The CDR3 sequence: CASKGLAGGHNEQFF. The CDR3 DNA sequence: TGTGCCAGCAAAGGGTTAGCGGGGGGACACAATGAGCAGTTCTTC.

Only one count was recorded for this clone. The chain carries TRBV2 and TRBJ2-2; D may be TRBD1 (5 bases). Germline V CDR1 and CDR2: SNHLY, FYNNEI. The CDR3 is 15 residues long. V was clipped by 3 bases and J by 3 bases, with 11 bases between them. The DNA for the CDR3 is TGTGCCAGCAGTGATTGGGGCCCTTACACCGGGGAGCTGTTTTTT. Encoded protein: CASSDWGPYTGELFF.

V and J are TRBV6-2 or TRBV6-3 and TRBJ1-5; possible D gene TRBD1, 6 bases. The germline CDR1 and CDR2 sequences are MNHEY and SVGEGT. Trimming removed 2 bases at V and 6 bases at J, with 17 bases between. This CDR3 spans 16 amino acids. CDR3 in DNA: TGTGCCAGCAGTTACCTTATGGACAGCAAAGGTCAGCCCCAGCATTTT. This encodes CASSYLMDSKGQPQHF.

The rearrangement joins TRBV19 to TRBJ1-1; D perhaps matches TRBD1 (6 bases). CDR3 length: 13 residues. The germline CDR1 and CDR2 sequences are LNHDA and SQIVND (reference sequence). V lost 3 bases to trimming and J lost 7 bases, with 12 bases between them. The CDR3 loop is CASSMGAGSEAFF. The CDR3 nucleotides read TGTGCCAGTAGTATGGGGGCAGGGAGTGAAGCTTTCTTT.